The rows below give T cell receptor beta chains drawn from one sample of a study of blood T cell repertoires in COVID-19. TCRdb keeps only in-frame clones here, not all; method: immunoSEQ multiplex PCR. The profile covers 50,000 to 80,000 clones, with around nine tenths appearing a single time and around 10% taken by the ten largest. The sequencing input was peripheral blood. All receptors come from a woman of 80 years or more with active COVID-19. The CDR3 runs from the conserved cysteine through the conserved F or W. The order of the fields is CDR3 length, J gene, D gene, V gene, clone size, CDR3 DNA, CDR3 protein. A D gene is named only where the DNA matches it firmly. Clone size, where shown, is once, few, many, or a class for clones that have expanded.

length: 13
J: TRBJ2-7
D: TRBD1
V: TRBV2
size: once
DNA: TGTGCCAGCAGTGACGGACAGGGTTACGAGCAGTACTTC
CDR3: CASSDGQGYEQYF

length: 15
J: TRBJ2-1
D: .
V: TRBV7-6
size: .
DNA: TGTGCCAGCAGCCCAAATGAGGCCAGAGGCAATGAGCAGTTCTTC
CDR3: CASSPNEARGNEQFF

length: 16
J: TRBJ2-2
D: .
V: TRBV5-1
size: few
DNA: TGCGCCAGCCTCCCCTCTGGGGGGATGCTCACCGGGGAGCTGTTTTTT
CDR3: CASLPSGGMLTGELFF

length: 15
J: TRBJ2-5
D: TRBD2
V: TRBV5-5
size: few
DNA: TGTGCCAGCAGCTTCTTTGCGGGAGGGCAAGAGACCCAGTACTTC
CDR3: CASSFFAGGQETQYF

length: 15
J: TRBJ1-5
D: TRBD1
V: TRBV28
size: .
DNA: TGTGCCAGCAGAATGGACAGGGCCAGCAATCAGCCCCAGCATTTT
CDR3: CASRMDRASNQPQHF

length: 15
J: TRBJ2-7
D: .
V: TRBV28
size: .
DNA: TGTGCCAGCAGTTTTGATCCAACTGGCTCCTACGAGCAGTACTTC
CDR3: CASSFDPTGSYEQYF

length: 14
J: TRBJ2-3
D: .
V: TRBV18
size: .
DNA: TGTGCCAGCTCACCGATGAGGGCTACAGATACGCAGTATTTT
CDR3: CASSPMRATDTQYF

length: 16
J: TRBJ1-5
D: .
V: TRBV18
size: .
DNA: TGTGCCAGCTCACCTCAGGGAGGGGGTAGCAATCAGCCCCAGCATTTT
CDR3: CASSPQGGGSNQPQHF

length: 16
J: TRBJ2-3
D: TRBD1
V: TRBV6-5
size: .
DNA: TGTGCCAGCAGCTACGACGGGGGACAGGGGGCAGATACGCAGTATTTT
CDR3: CASSYDGGQGADTQYF

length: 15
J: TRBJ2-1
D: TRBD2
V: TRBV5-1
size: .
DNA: TGCGCCAGCAGCTTGATAATGGGGGAGGGGAATGAGCAGTTCTTC
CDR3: CASSLIMGEGNEQFF

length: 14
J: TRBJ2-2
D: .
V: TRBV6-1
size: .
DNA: TGTGCCAGCAGTGAAACAGGGAACACCGGGGAGCTGTTTTTT
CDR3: CASSETGNTGELFF